This T cell receptor beta chain came from a study of blood T cells in healthy people across ages. The CDR3 length is 15 residues. The V gene's germline CDR1 is DFQATT and CDR2 SNEGSKA (reference sequence). A second PCR, run for about 7 to 11 cycles, used a sample-barcoded 5' primer plus a J-beta primer mix. Using its own MiXCR run on the 5' RACE reads, TCRdb lists one record per CDR3 protein. Seen here are some 1.5 million distinct CDR3 sequences, approximately 43% observed once, and the top ten hold 4%. Total RNA was isolated from each sample in quantities of at least 6 micrograms. In this sample, this clonotype turned up a few times. What it binds is unknown. A read error may produce the germline difference seen at one junction end. Points from the study as a whole: When set beside aged donors, long-lived donors presented more naive CD4+ cells and higher diversity.

The V and J genes are TRBV20-1 and TRBJ2-1; the D gene is possibly TRBD2 (5 bases). The specimen was blood. This clonotype originated in a young woman in good health. In DNA, the CDR3 is TGCAGAGCTAAGCAGGACTTGAGCTCCTACAATGAGCAGTTCTTC. Protein sequence: CRAKQDLSSYNEQFF.